This T cell receptor (beta chain) is drawn from a study of lymphopenia after photon versus proton radiotherapy (dated by TCRdb to the late 2010s). About the study as a whole: In patients with gastrointestinal tumors who developed high-grade lymphopenia, the study compared the immunological effects of photon radiation therapy with those of proton radiation therapy. The roughly 18 patients in the cohort had gastrointestinal tumors, were treated with either photon or proton therapy, and subsequently developed lymphopenia. The study aimed to characterize how the two radiation modalities differ in their impact on the immune system.

Study-level results and caveats: The survival association was assessed only in patients who died, and the authors presented better survival with proton therapy as a possibility rather than a demonstrated result. During treatment, patients who received proton therapy stayed relatively stable, whereas patients who received photon therapy lost naive T cells and TCR diversity and gained effector/memory populations. After the lymphocyte count nadir, repertoires from photon-treated patients showed oligoclonal expansion, particularly of CD8+ Temra cells, and this expansion drove the decline in diversity. Across the cohort, a larger post-nadir drop in TCR diversity was inversely correlated with overall survival time among patients who died.

This clone has only one observation. Its antigen has not been determined. Base-call qualities are not available, and no considerably larger clone is one nucleotide away. Library construction relied on the immunoSEQ multiplex PCR assay. Alongside multiparametric flow cytometry, deep sequencing of rearranged TCR beta loci was used to profile the T cell repertoires. TCRdb holds this immuneACCESS table with in-frame rearrangements only. Some clones are missing; in checked studies, unresolved V genes explain under half, and the rest has no known cause. The sample contains over 50,000 clones, 86% of them found a single time. The ten largest clones add up to roughly 2.3% of the sample. CDR1 and CDR2 are drawn from the germline V gene: MNHEY, SVGAGI. The CDR3 starts with the cysteine, ends with the phenylalanine, and has 16 residues. Left in the record is the CDR3 DNA by itself, 48 bases read in frame from the first base. After removal of 4 bases from V and 7 bases from J, the junction retains 11 bases not matched to a gene.

Material: peripheral blood, obtained from a patient treated with photon-based radiotherapy. The clonotype originates from a man in his forties with gastric cancer. Recombination connected TRBV6-5 to TRBJ2-7; 12 central nucleotides agree with TRBD2. The CDR3 sequence is CASSWILAGGIREQYF. The sequenced DNA is TGTGCCAGCAGTTGGATACTAGCGGGGGGAATACGTGAGCAGTACTTC.